These T cell receptor beta chains were read from a single sample in a study of shared T cell receptors in the human thymus. Using immunoSEQ multiplex PCR, the repertoire was profiled, and TCRdb retains in-frame clones only, with some absent. The sample shows hundreds of thousands of clones, 70% to 90% of them seen only once. These records were also assigned to another study, of human thymus T cells.

Material for sequencing was thymocytes. The origin of the receptors is a girl younger than two with a congenital heart defect. CDR3s include the opening cysteine and the closing phenylalanine or tryptophan. The D gene is left open where the match is weak. Expanded clones are given a class, and other clones once, few, many or no size at all.

TRBJ1-6,-,TRBV6-1,-,CASSVRQTKGGGYYNSPLHF,TGTGCCAGCAGTGTTCGACAGACTAAAGGGGGGGGGTACTATAATTCACCCCTCCACTTT
TRBJ2-1,-,TRBV4-1,-,CASSQGHPGCREQFF,TGCGCCAGCAGCCAAGGTCACCCAGGGTGTCGTGAGCAGTTCTTC
TRBJ2-5,-,TRBV20-1,-,CSAKRPETQYF,TGCAGTGCAAAGAGGCCCGAGACCCAGTACTTC
TRBJ2-7,-,TRBV5-1,-,CASSLVSGATYEQYF,TGCGCCAGCAGCTTGGTATCAGGGGCGACCTACGAGCAGTACTTC
TRBJ1-6,-,TRBV7-2,-,CASSSGAGQSSPLHF,TGTGCCAGCAGCTCAGGGGCAGGTCAAAGTTCACCCCTCCACTTT
TRBJ2-5,TRBD2,TRBV6-1,-,CASSRLAGVEETQYF,TGTGCCAGCAGCCGACTAGCGGGGGTCGAGGAGACCCAGTACTTC
TRBJ1-5,-,TRBV18,-,CASGDTYSNQPQHF,TGTGCCAGCGGTGACACCTATAGCAATCAGCCCCAGCATTTT
TRBJ1-2,-,TRBV14,-,CASSQEGARGGYTF,TGTGCCAGCAGCCAAGAGGGGGCAAGGGGTGGCTACACCTTC
TRBJ2-2,-,TRBV30,-,CAWSVGGGNTGELFF,TGTGCCTGGAGTGTAGGCGGGGGCAACACCGGGGAGCTGTTTTTT
TRBJ1-1,-,TRBV2,-,CASSVGQGKIF,TGTGCCAGCAGTGTTGGGCAGGGGAAGATCTTT
TRBJ1-2,TRBD1,TRBV28,once,CASRSRQGGNYGYTF,TGTGCCAGCAGATCAAGACAGGGTGGGAACTATGGCTACACCTTC
TRBJ2-1,-,TRBV14,-,CASSQGPSFYNEQFF,TGTGCCAGCAGCCAAGGTCCTAGCTTCTACAATGAGCAGTTCTTC
TRBJ1-2,-,TRBV27,-,CASSLGTRGPNYGYTF,TGTGCCAGCAGTTTAGGGACCAGGGGACCTAACTATGGCTACACCTTC
TRBJ1-2,TRBD1,TRBV11-2,-,CASSLGWDRGYGYTF,TGTGCCAGCAGCTTAGGTTGGGACAGGGGTTATGGCTACACCTTC
TRBJ2-7,-,TRBV7-8,-,CASSFYRAPSIWQYF,TGTGCCAGCAGCTTCTACAGGGCCCCCTCGATCTGGCAGTACTTC
TRBJ1-1,TRBD1,TRBV4-1,-,CASSQVGAGDREAFF,TGCGCCAGCAGCCAAGTGGGGGCTGGGGACAGGGAAGCTTTCTTT
TRBJ1-3,TRBD1,TRBV4-1,few,CASSQAPGTGTNTIYF,TGCGCCAGCAGCCAAGCCCCTGGGACAGGGACAAACACCATATATTTT
TRBJ1-5,TRBD1,TRBV7-9,-,CASSPTGTLNQPQHF,TGTGCCAGCAGCCCGACAGGGACCCTCAATCAGCCCCAGCATTTT
TRBJ2-7,TRBD1,TRBV7-9,-,CASSDRDRGQYEQYF,TGTGCCAGCAGCGACCGGGACAGGGGCCAATACGAGCAGTACTTC
TRBJ1-3,-,TRBV10-3,-,CAISDWTAGNTIYF,TGTGCCATCAGTGATTGGACAGCTGGAAACACCATATATTTT
TRBJ1-2,-,TRBV5-4,-,CASSLVGRGIGYTF,TGTGCCAGCAGCTTGGTTGGTAGGGGAATTGGCTACACCTTC
TRBJ2-7,TRBD1,TRBV19,-,CASSMFPGQGRGRSSYEQYF,TGTGCCAGTAGTATGTTCCCGGGACAGGGTAGGGGCCGAAGCTCCTACGAGCAGTACTTC
TRBJ2-7,TRBD1,TRBV19,-,CASSAGTGLSYEQYF,TGTGCCAGTAGTGCCGGGACAGGTTTATCCTACGAGCAGTACTTC
TRBJ2-1,-,TRBV14,-,CASSHDRSSYNEQFF,TGTGCCAGCAGCCACGATAGGAGCTCCTACAATGAGCAGTTCTTC
TRBJ2-7,-,TRBV15,once,CATSREDKPYEQYF,TGTGCCACCAGCAGAGAAGACAAACCCTACGAGCAGTACTTC
TRBJ2-3,-,TRBV5-1,few,CASSPQGPSTDTQYF,TGCGCCAGCAGCCCCCAGGGCCCTAGCACAGATACGCAGTATTTT
TRBJ1-6,-,TRBV10-3,-,CAISQGSSYNSPLHF,TGTGCCATCAGCCAGGGAAGCTCCTATAATTCACCCCTCCACTTT
TRBJ2-7,-,TRBV5-5,-,CASSQQYRDSDEQYF,TGTGCCAGCAGCCAGCAGTACAGGGATTCTGACGAGCAGTACTTC
TRBJ2-3,-,TRBV7-9,-,CASSLAAGYTDTQYF,TGTGCCAGCAGCTTAGCTGCGGGGTACACAGATACGCAGTATTTT
TRBJ1-1,TRBD1,TRBV7-9,-,CASSLGQGRHLTNTEAFF,TGTGCCAGCAGCTTGGGACAGGGACGACATCTTACGAACACTGAAGCTTTCTTT
TRBJ2-7,-,TRBV5-5,-,CASSRRPYEQYF,TGTGCCAGCAGTCGGAGGCCCTACGAGCAGTACTTC
TRBJ1-4,-,TRBV14,few,CASSQDAGNEKLFF,TGTGCCAGCAGCCAAGACGCAGGGAATGAAAAACTGTTTTTT
TRBJ2-5,-,TRBV7-2,-,CASSLDRGSVGETQYF,TGTGCCAGCAGCTTAGATCGGGGGTCAGTGGGGGAGACCCAGTACTTC
TRBJ1-3,TRBD1,TRBV10-2,-,CASTTGDGNTIYF,TGCGCCAGCACCACAGGGGACGGAAACACCATATATTTT
TRBJ1-1,-,TRBV15,-,CATSRDCRQDHPLEMNTEAFF,TGTGCCACCAGCAGAGATTGCAGGCAGGATCACCCTCTTGAAATGAACACTGAAGCTTTCTTT
TRBJ1-2,-,TRBV5-1,once,CASSPTLGGGTYGYTF,TGCGCCAGCAGCCCGACCCTCGGGGGAGGGACCTATGGCTACACCTTC
TRBJ2-3,TRBD2,TRBV5-1,-,CASSFGLAGVVDTQYF,TGCGCCAGCAGCTTTGGACTAGCGGGGGTTGTAGATACGCAGTATTTT
TRBJ1-2,-,TRBV5-5,-,CASSPVLGGLDGYTF,TGTGCCAGCAGTCCCGTATTGGGCGGGCTGGATGGCTACACCTTC
TRBJ1-5,TRBD1,TRBV15,-,CATSRRVPYTGTENQPQHF,TGTGCCACCAGCAGACGGGTCCCCTATACCGGGACAGAAAATCAGCCCCAGCATTTT
TRBJ1-4,-,TRBV9,-,CASSVGGGRQTNEKLFF,TGTGCCAGCAGCGTAGGAGGGGGAAGGCAGACTAATGAAAAACTGTTTTTT
TRBJ2-2,TRBD2,TRBV5-4,few,CASSFNGTSGGKDTGELFF,TGTGCCAGCAGCTTCAACGGGACTAGCGGGGGCAAGGACACCGGGGAGCTGTTTTTT
TRBJ2-3,-,TRBV5-4,-,CASSFRSTDTQYF,TGTGCCAGCAGCTTCAGGAGCACAGATACGCAGTATTTT
TRBJ1-4,-,TRBV28,-,CASSPRAGMATNEKLFF,TGTGCCAGCAGCCCCCGAGCAGGGATGGCGACTAATGAAAAACTGTTTTTT
TRBJ2-5,TRBD2,TRBV19,-,CASSKPPGLAGDFQETQYF,TGTGCCAGTAGCAAACCCCCGGGACTAGCGGGGGACTTCCAAGAGACCCAGTACTTC
TRBJ1-2,TRBD1,TRBV9,-,CASSSAGDSTNYGYTF,TGTGCCAGCAGCTCAGCCGGGGACAGTACTAACTATGGCTACACCTTC
TRBJ2-2,-,TRBV6-6,-,CASSYVGESGELFF,TGTGCCAGCAGTTACGTCGGGGAATCCGGGGAGCTGTTTTTT
TRBJ2-5,-,TRBV4-1,-,CASSQGQGRPGLQETQYF,TGCGCCAGCAGCCAGGGGCAGGGGAGGCCGGGACTACAAGAGACCCAGTACTTC
TRBJ1-2,-,TRBV6-5,few,CASSPDRKDGYTF,TGTGCCAGCAGCCCGGACAGAAAGGATGGCTACACCTTC
TRBJ1-1,-,TRBV6-1,-,CASSGGEGNTEAFF,TGTGCCAGCAGTGGAGGGGAGGGGAACACTGAAGCTTTCTTT
TRBJ1-4,TRBD1,TRBV29-1,-,CSAKGGEREKLFF,TGCAGCGCTAAAGGGGGCGAACGGGAAAAACTGTTTTTT
TRBJ1-1,-,TRBV4-1,-,CASSEQKNRKENTEAFF,TGCGCCAGCAGCGAGCAAAAAAACAGAAAAGAGAACACTGAAGCTTTCTTT
TRBJ2-7,TRBD2,TRBV7-6,-,CASRLSGGDVYEQYF,TGTGCCAGCAGATTGAGCGGGGGGGATGTCTACGAGCAGTACTTC
TRBJ2-2,-,TRBV7-2,few,CASSLDGGRELFF,TGTGCCAGCAGCTTAGACGGGGGAAGGGAGCTGTTTTTT
TRBJ1-5,-,TRBV6-6,-,CASSYMAGQPQHF,TGTGCCAGCAGTTACATGGCAGGTCAGCCCCAGCATTTT
TRBJ1-2,-,TRBV11-2,once,CASSRKLIQGLVQGYTF,TGTGCCAGCAGCAGAAAGCTAATACAGGGTCTTGTTCAGGGCTACACCTTC